This T cell receptor (beta chain) is from a study of metastatic and nonmetastatic thyroid tumors. About the study: Malignant and benign thyroid patients had repertoires compared in peripheral blood and tumor or nodule tissue. Points from the study as a whole: In both blood and tumor samples, TCR beta diversity was reported significantly higher for malignant than benign nodules.

CDR1 DFQATT and CDR2 SNEGSKA come from the germline V gene (reference sequence). The CDR3 loop spans 13 amino acids. The V end was cut by 5 bases, the J end by 3 bases, with 13 bases between. No treatment of any kind had been given to any patient before thyroid surgery. As originally analysed: Clinicopathological groups differed in CDR3, with these differences serving to build a distant-metastasis classifier for papillary thyroid cancer. Via MiXCR, TCRdb re-called the PCR reads. The authors' filters were not applied to this entry. The sample has almost 70,000 clones; approximately 15% are singletons. This clone showed up many times. Antigen unknown.

Input material: blood. The chain couples TRBV20-1 to TRBJ1-1; D is perhaps TRBD1 (6 bases). This TCR came from a male donor with papillary thyroid cancer or a benign thyroid nodule (not recorded which). Some clones in this sample may be carry-over from other donors' samples. CDR3 amino acids: CSAGRQAYTEAFF. As DNA, the CDR3 is TGCAGTGCTGGTAGACAGGCCTACACTGAAGCTTTCTTT.